One TCR beta chain is described in this entry. Its antigen remains unknown. Germline values: CDR1 SGHAT, CDR2 FQNNGV. The CDR3 covers 16 residues. V lost 5 bases, J lost 4 bases, and 13 bases stayed unmatched. TCRdb's table, derived via immunoSEQ multiplex PCR, lists solely in-frame clones and lacks some. The table lists some 150,000 clones, approximately 89% of them singletons. These data originate in a study of T cell responses to AZD1222 COVID-19 vaccine. Study-wide findings and caveats: Close to half of spike-specific TCRs reportedly recognize unmutated variant regions.

This clonotype originated in an adult in good health. The chain recombines TRBV11-2 with TRBJ2-5; 7 nucleotides line up with TRBD1. The input for sequencing was peripheral blood, taken on day 0 of MenACWY control vaccination. CDR3: CASSAGIQGLGETQYF. The DNA for the CDR3 is TGTGCCAGCAGCGCTGGAATACAGGGGTTGGGAGAGACCCAGTACTTC. The complete variable domain, with remaining parts taken from reference TRBV11-2 and TRBJ2-5, reads EAGVAQSPRYKIIEKRQSVAFWCNPISGHATLYWYQQILGQGPKLLIQFQNNGVVDDSQLPKDRFSAERLKGVDSTLKIQPAKLEDSAVYLCASSAGIQGLGETQYFGPGTRLLVL.